This T cell receptor (beta chain) was recovered during a study of identical twins. Each cDNA held unique molecular identifiers, and template switching gave it a universal primer site. MiXCR, applied by TCRdb to the 5' RACE reads, yields one record per CDR3 protein. The data contain more than 1.5 million distinct CDR3 sequences, about 30% of them seen just once; the ten biggest clones take up 0.25% to 0.3%. Study-level findings and limits: The same donors were not followed; conclusions instead depended on cross-sectional statistical analysis. Reduced insertions were recorded for abundant cord blood beta clonotypes, with no such pattern in memory repertoires.

The V gene's germline CDR1 is SGHRS and CDR2 YFSETQ. The length of the CDR3 is 14 residues. The J segment lost 4 bases and the V segment lost 3 bases, leaving 7 bases of the junction unmatched. This clonotype has only a few counts. Antigen unknown. V and J are TRBV5-1 and TRBJ2-7, with TRBD1 matching 7 bases. Sample: cord blood. This TCR derives from a newborn girl in good health. CDR3 protein: CASSWERGLYEQYF. In DNA, the CDR3 is TGCGCCAGCAGCTGGGAGAGGGGGCTATACGAGCAGTACTTC.